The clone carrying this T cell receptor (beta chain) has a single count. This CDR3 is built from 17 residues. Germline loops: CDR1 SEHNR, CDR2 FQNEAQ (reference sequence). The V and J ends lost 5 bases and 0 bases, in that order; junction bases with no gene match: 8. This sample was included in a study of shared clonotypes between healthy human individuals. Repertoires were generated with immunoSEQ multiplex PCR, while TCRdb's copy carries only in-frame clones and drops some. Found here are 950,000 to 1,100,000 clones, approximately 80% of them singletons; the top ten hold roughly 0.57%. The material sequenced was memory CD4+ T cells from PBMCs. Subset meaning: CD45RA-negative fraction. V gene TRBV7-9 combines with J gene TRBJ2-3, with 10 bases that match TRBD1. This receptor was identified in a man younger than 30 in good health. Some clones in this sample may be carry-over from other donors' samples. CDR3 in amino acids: CASSHRGTGASTDTQYF. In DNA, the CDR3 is TGTGCCAGCAGCCACCGCGGGACAGGGGCTAGCACAGATACGCAGTATTTT. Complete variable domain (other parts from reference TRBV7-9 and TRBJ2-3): DTGVSQNPRHKITKRGQNVTFRCDPISEHNRLYWYRQTLGQGPEFLTYFQNEAQLEKSRLLSDRFSAERPKGSFSTLEIQRTEQGDSAMYLCASSHRGTGASTDTQYFGPGTRLTVL.